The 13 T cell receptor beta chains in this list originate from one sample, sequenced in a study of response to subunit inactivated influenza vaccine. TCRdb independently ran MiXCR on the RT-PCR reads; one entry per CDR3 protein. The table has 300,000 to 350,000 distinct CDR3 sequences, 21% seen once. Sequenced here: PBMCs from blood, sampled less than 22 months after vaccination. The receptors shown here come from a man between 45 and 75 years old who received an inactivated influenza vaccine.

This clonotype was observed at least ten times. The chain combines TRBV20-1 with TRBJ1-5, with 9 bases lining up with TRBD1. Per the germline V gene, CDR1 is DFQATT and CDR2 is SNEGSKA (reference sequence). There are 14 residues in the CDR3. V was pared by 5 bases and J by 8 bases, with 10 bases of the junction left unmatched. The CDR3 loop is CSAADRGSSKPQHF. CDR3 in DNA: TGCAGTGCTGCGGACAGGGGAAGTAGTAAGCCCCAGCATTTT.

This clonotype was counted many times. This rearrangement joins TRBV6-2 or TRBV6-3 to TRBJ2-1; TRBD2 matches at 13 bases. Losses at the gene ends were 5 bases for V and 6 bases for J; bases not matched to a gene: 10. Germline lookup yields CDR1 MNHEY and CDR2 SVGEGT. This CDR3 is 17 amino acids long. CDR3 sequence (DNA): TGTGCCAGCAGTGTGGGACTAGCGGGAATTAGAGGCAATGAGCAGTTCTTC. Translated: CASSVGLAGIRGNEQFF.

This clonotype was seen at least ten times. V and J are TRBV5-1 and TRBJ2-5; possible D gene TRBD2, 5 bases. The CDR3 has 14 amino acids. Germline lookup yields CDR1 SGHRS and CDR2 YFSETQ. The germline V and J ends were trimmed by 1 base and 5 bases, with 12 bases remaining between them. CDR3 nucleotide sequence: TGCGCCAGCAGCTTGAGTCGGGGTGCGGAGACCCAGTACTTC. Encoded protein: CASSLSRGAETQYF.

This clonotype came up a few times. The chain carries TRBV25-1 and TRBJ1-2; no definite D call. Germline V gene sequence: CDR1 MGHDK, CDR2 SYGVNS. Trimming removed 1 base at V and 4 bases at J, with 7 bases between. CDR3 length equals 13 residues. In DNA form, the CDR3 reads TGTGCCAGCAGTGAATCGGCAGGCTATGGCTACACCTTC. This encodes CASSESAGYGYTF.

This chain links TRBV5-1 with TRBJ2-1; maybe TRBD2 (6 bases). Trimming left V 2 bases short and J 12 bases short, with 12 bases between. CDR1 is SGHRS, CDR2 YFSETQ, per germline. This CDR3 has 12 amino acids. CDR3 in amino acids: CASSLDRGRQFF. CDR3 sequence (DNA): TGCGCCAGCAGCTTAGATCGGGGGAGGCAGTTCTTC.

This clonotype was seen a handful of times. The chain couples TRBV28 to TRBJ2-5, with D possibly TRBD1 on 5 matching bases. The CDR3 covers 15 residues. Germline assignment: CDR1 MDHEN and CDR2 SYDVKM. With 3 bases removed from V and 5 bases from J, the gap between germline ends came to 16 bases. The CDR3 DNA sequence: TGTGCCAGCAGTTTTTCAATACACAGGTTCGAGACCCAGTACTTC. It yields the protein CASSFSIHRFETQYF.

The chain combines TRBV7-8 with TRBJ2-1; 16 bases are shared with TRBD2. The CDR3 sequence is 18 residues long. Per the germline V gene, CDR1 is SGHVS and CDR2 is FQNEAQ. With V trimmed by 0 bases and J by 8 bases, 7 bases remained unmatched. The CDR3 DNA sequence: TGTGCCAGCAGCTTAGCTCTTTACGGGACTAGCGGGAGGGATGAGCAGTTCTTC. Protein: CASSLALYGTSGRDEQFF. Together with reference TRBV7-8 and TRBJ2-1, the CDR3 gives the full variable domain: GAGVSQSPRYKVAKRGQDVALRCDPISGHVSLFWYQQALGQGPEFLTYFQNEAQLDKSGLPSDRFFAERPEGSVSTLKIQRTQQEDSAVYLCASSLALYGTSGRDEQFFGPGTRLTVL.

CDR3 residues: CAISPNTGELFF. The CDR3 region has the DNA TGTGCCATCAGTCCGAACACCGGGGAGCTGTTTTTT. The V call is TRBV10-3, the J call TRBJ2-2; D not certain. Trimming removed 5 bases from V and 0 bases from J, with 1 base in between. The CDR3 has 12 residues. Looked up from germline, CDR1 is ENHRY and CDR2 is SYGVKD.

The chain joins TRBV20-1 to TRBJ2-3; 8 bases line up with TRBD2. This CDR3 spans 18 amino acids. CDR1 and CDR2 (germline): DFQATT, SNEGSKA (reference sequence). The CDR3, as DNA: TGCAGCGGCTACTCCACATTGACCAGCGGGGGTTTCACAGATACGCAGTATTTT. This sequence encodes CSGYSTLTSGGFTDTQYF.

This chain's CDR3 is CSAATDLTDRPYF. The CDR3 DNA reads as TGCAGTGCAGCTACGGACCTCACAGACCGCCCTTACTTC. The V call is TRBV20-1, the J call TRBJ2-4; no reliable D call. V lost 6 bases to trimming and J lost 16 bases, with 25 bases between them. Per the germline V gene, CDR1 is DFQATT and CDR2 is SNEGSKA (reference sequence). This CDR3 region has 13 residues.

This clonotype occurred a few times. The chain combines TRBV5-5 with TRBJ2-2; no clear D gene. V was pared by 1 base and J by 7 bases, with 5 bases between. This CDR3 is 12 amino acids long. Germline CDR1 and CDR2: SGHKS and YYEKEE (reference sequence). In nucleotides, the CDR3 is TGTGCCAGCAGCTTGTTGGACGGGGAGCTGTTTTTT. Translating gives CASSLLDGELFF.

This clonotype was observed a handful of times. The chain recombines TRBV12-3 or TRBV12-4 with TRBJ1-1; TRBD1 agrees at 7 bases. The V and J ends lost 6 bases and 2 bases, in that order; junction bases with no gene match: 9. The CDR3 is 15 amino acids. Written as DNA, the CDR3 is TGTGCCAGCAGGACAGGGAGCGGCTTTAACACTGAAGCTTTCTTT. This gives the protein CASRTGSGFNTEAFF.

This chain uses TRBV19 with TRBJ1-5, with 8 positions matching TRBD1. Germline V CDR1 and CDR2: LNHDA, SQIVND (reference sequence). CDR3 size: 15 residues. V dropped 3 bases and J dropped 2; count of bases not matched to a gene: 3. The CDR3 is CASSIGQGGNQPQHF. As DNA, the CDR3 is TGTGCCAGTAGTATTGGACAGGGCGGCAATCAGCCCCAGCATTTT.